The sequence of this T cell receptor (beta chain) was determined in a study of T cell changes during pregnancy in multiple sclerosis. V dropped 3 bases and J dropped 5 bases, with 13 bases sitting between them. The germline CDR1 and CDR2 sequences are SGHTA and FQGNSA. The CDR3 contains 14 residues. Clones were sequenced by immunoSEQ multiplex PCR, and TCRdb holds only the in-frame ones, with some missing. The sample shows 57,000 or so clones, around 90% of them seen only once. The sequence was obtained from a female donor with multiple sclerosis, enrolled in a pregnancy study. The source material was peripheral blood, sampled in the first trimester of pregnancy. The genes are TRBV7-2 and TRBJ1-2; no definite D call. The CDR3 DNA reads TGTGCCAGCAGCTTTGGGCAGGCGCGTTATGGCTACACCTTC. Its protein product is CASSFGQARYGYTF.